The rows below give T cell receptor beta chains drawn from one sample of a study of blood T cell repertoires in COVID-19. Method: immunoSEQ multiplex PCR; TCRdb's copy keeps in-frame clones and lacks some. The data contain hundreds of thousands of clones, 65% to 90% of them singletons. The specimen sequenced was peripheral blood. These receptors came from a man in his forties or fifties with COVID-19, enrolled during active disease. Both conserved end residues are part of each CDR3. A D gene is named only where the DNA matches it firmly. Rows give clone size only sometimes, using once, few, many, or a class for an expanded clone.

abundance: NA; v_gene: TRBV20-1; j_gene: TRBJ2-5; d_gene: NA; CDR3nt: TGCAGTGCTAGTCCCCCCCCCAGAGAGACCCAGTACTTC; CDR3aa: CSASPPPRETQYF
abundance: NA; v_gene: TRBV27; j_gene: TRBJ2-7; d_gene: TRBD2; CDR3nt: TGTGCCAGCAGTTCCTTCCCTAGCGGGAGCATTTACGAGCAGTACTTC; CDR3aa: CASSSFPSGSIYEQYF
abundance: NA; v_gene: TRBV4-2; j_gene: TRBJ2-7; d_gene: TRBD2; CDR3nt: TGTGCCAGCAGCCAAGCCGGGAGGACTAGCGGGGGGTACGAGCAGTACTTC; CDR3aa: CASSQAGRTSGGYEQYF
abundance: NA; v_gene: TRBV6-5; j_gene: TRBJ2-1; d_gene: TRBD2; CDR3nt: TGTGCCAGCATCTTAACTAGCGTCTCCTACAATGAGCAGTTCTTC; CDR3aa: CASILTSVSYNEQFF
abundance: NA; v_gene: TRBV5-1; j_gene: TRBJ2-1; d_gene: NA; CDR3nt: TGCGCCAGCAGCGATAGACTAGTCTACAATGAGCAGTTCTTC; CDR3aa: CASSDRLVYNEQFF
abundance: NA; v_gene: TRBV6-5; j_gene: TRBJ2-2; d_gene: NA; CDR3nt: TGTGCCAGCAGGGGAGGGGGACCCGGGGAGCTGTTTTTT; CDR3aa: CASRGGGPGELFF
abundance: NA; v_gene: TRBV6-5; j_gene: TRBJ1-6; d_gene: NA; CDR3nt: TGTGCCAGCACCCAAGGGAGGGAATCGAGTTCACCCCTCCACTTT; CDR3aa: CASTQGRESSSPLHF
abundance: NA; v_gene: TRBV4-1; j_gene: TRBJ2-1; d_gene: NA; CDR3nt: TGCGCCAGCAGCCCCCGTGAGGGGAGGGAGCAGTTCTTC; CDR3aa: CASSPREGREQFF
abundance: NA; v_gene: TRBV18; j_gene: TRBJ1-2; d_gene: NA; CDR3nt: TGTGCCAGCTCACCACGCGCAGGGAACTATGGCTACACCTTC; CDR3aa: CASSPRAGNYGYTF
abundance: few; v_gene: TRBV18; j_gene: TRBJ2-3; d_gene: NA; CDR3nt: TGTGCCAGCTCACCTAAGATCCGGGATACGCAGTATTTT; CDR3aa: CASSPKIRDTQYF
abundance: NA; v_gene: TRBV9; j_gene: TRBJ1-3; d_gene: NA; CDR3nt: TGTGCCAGCAGCGTAGGGGCCGGAACCTCTGGAAACACCATATATTTT; CDR3aa: CASSVGAGTSGNTIYF
abundance: once; v_gene: TRBV5-1; j_gene: TRBJ2-3; d_gene: TRBD1; CDR3nt: TGCGCCAGCAGCCCCTACGGCAGGGGGCGGGATGGCGCAGATACGCAGTATTTT; CDR3aa: CASSPYGRGRDGADTQYF
abundance: NA; v_gene: TRBV15; j_gene: TRBJ2-7; d_gene: TRBD2; CDR3nt: TGTGCCACCAGCAGAGTGGGGGGGGAGCAGTACTTC; CDR3aa: CATSRVGGEQYF
abundance: NA; v_gene: TRBV2; j_gene: TRBJ2-1; d_gene: TRBD2; CDR3nt: TGTGCCAGCAGAAGACTAGCGGGGGGGCCGAACAATGAGCAGTTCTTC; CDR3aa: CASRRLAGGPNNEQFF
abundance: NA; v_gene: TRBV6-5; j_gene: TRBJ2-5; d_gene: NA; CDR3nt: TGTGCCAGCAGAGAGGACAGCCACCAAGAGACCCAGTACTTC; CDR3aa: CASREDSHQETQYF
abundance: once; v_gene: TRBV2; j_gene: TRBJ1-2; d_gene: NA; CDR3nt: TGTGCCAGCAGTGGTGTAGCGGGGCAGGGTGGCTACACCTTC; CDR3aa: CASSGVAGQGGYTF
abundance: once; v_gene: TRBV5-4; j_gene: TRBJ2-5; d_gene: TRBD2; CDR3nt: TGTGCCAGCAGCTTGTTTATCCAGCGGGGGGCATTGGGGGAGACCCAGTACTTC; CDR3aa: CASSLFIQRGALGETQYF
abundance: NA; v_gene: TRBV6-2/TRBV6-3; j_gene: TRBJ1-1; d_gene: NA; CDR3nt: TGTGCCAGCAGCATAGCCAGGGACTCCACTGAAGCTTTCTTT; CDR3aa: CASSIARDSTEAFF
abundance: NA; v_gene: TRBV6-5; j_gene: TRBJ2-5; d_gene: TRBD2; CDR3nt: TGTGCCAGCAGTTACTCGACTAGCGGGGGGAAAGAGACCCAGTACTTC; CDR3aa: CASSYSTSGGKETQYF
abundance: NA; v_gene: TRBV5-5; j_gene: TRBJ2-1; d_gene: TRBD1; CDR3nt: TGTGCCAGCAGCTTAGGGACAGGCAGTTTTTTCTGGTTCTTC; CDR3aa: CASSLGTGSFFWFF
abundance: NA; v_gene: TRBV19; j_gene: TRBJ2-1; d_gene: TRBD1; CDR3nt: TGTGCCAGTAGACCCCGGGACAGCCCCGTGACTGAGCAGTTCTTC; CDR3aa: CASRPRDSPVTEQFF
abundance: NA; v_gene: TRBV29-1; j_gene: TRBJ2-1; d_gene: TRBD2; CDR3nt: TGCAGCGTTGAAGGCCCAAGACTAGCGGGGGGTTACAATGAGCAGTTCTTC; CDR3aa: CSVEGPRLAGGYNEQFF
abundance: few; v_gene: TRBV10-3; j_gene: TRBJ2-2; d_gene: TRBD2; CDR3nt: TGTGCCATCAGTGAGTTCGGGGGGGGCCGTCCCGGGGAGCTGTTTTTT; CDR3aa: CAISEFGGGRPGELFF
abundance: NA; v_gene: TRBV5-1; j_gene: TRBJ2-7; d_gene: TRBD1; CDR3nt: TGCGCCAGCAGTTATGGACAGGCAGGCTGGATGAGTGAGCAGTACTTC; CDR3aa: CASSYGQAGWMSEQYF
abundance: NA; v_gene: TRBV6-1; j_gene: TRBJ2-1; d_gene: NA; CDR3nt: TGTGCCAGCAGTGAACGTGGGCAGGATTTATACAATGAGCAGTTCTTC; CDR3aa: CASSERGQDLYNEQFF
abundance: few; v_gene: TRBV7-6; j_gene: TRBJ2-7; d_gene: TRBD1; CDR3nt: TGTGCCAGCAGCTGGGGTACAGGGGGCGAGTACGAGCAGTACTTC; CDR3aa: CASSWGTGGEYEQYF
abundance: few; v_gene: TRBV6-2/TRBV6-3; j_gene: TRBJ2-7; d_gene: TRBD2; CDR3nt: TGTGCCAGCAGCCCTCTAAGGCTAGCGGGGCCCTACGAGCAGTACTTC; CDR3aa: CASSPLRLAGPYEQYF
abundance: NA; v_gene: TRBV7-2; j_gene: TRBJ2-3; d_gene: NA; CDR3nt: TGTGCCAGCAGCCCCACCCAGAGCACAGATACGCAGTATTTT; CDR3aa: CASSPTQSTDTQYF
abundance: NA; v_gene: TRBV5-4; j_gene: TRBJ2-7; d_gene: TRBD1; CDR3nt: TGTGCCAGCAGCGGGACAGGACCGGACGAGCAGTACTTC; CDR3aa: CASSGTGPDEQYF
abundance: NA; v_gene: TRBV7-2; j_gene: TRBJ2-7; d_gene: NA; CDR3nt: TGTGCCAGCAGCTTAGTGGCAGGCGAGCAGTACTTC; CDR3aa: CASSLVAGEQYF
abundance: once; v_gene: TRBV2; j_gene: TRBJ2-1; d_gene: NA; CDR3nt: TGTGCCAGCAGTGACCCCTCCTTCGGGCAGTTCTTC; CDR3aa: CASSDPSFGQFF
abundance: NA; v_gene: TRBV9; j_gene: TRBJ2-2; d_gene: NA; CDR3nt: TGTGCCAGCAGCGTAGTAGGGGTCGCCGGGGAGCTGTTTTTT; CDR3aa: CASSVVGVAGELFF
abundance: NA; v_gene: TRBV2; j_gene: TRBJ2-7; d_gene: NA; CDR3nt: TGTGCCAGCAGTGGGCGGGGCTCCTCCTACGAGCAGTACTTC; CDR3aa: CASSGRGSSYEQYF
abundance: few; v_gene: TRBV24-1; j_gene: TRBJ1-1; d_gene: NA; CDR3nt: TGTGCCACACTAGGTGTTGAGACTGAAGCTTTCTTT; CDR3aa: CATLGVETEAFF
abundance: NA; v_gene: TRBV6-5; j_gene: TRBJ2-5; d_gene: NA; CDR3nt: TGTGCCAGCAAGGACAACTGGGGAGAGACCCAGTACTTC; CDR3aa: CASKDNWGETQYF
abundance: NA; v_gene: TRBV19; j_gene: TRBJ1-5; d_gene: NA; CDR3nt: TGTGCCAGTAGTATAGTGGGGGACTGGAGCAATCAGCCCCAGCATTTT; CDR3aa: CASSIVGDWSNQPQHF
abundance: NA; v_gene: TRBV7-9; j_gene: TRBJ1-1; d_gene: TRBD1; CDR3nt: TGTGCCAGCAGCATCGGGACAGGCCTGGCAAACACTGAAGCTTTCTTT; CDR3aa: CASSIGTGLANTEAFF
abundance: few; v_gene: TRBV19; j_gene: TRBJ2-1; d_gene: TRBD2; CDR3nt: TGTGCCAGTAGTAGCGGGGGGGATTACAATGAGCAGTTCTTC; CDR3aa: CASSSGGDYNEQFF
abundance: NA; v_gene: TRBV5-1; j_gene: TRBJ2-1; d_gene: TRBD1; CDR3nt: TGCGCCAGCAGCTCGGGACAGGGGGCGCGGAATGAGCAGTTCTTC; CDR3aa: CASSSGQGARNEQFF
abundance: NA; v_gene: TRBV11-3; j_gene: TRBJ2-2; d_gene: TRBD1; CDR3nt: TGTGCCAGCAGCCTGGACAGGGGGCACACCGGGGAGCTGTTTTTT; CDR3aa: CASSLDRGHTGELFF
abundance: NA; v_gene: TRBV7-8; j_gene: TRBJ2-7; d_gene: NA; CDR3nt: TGTGCCAGCAGCTTTCAGGGGACGGGGCAGTACTTC; CDR3aa: CASSFQGTGQYF
abundance: NA; v_gene: TRBV28; j_gene: TRBJ2-2; d_gene: NA; CDR3nt: TGTGCCAGCAGCCCCTCCAGGCCAAACACCGGGGAGCTGTTTTTT; CDR3aa: CASSPSRPNTGELFF
abundance: few; v_gene: TRBV5-1; j_gene: TRBJ1-2; d_gene: TRBD1; CDR3nt: TGCGCCAGCAGCGAAGGACAGGGACGTTCTTCCGTTTCTAACTATGGCTACACCTTC; CDR3aa: CASSEGQGRSSVSNYGYTF
abundance: NA; v_gene: TRBV6-6; j_gene: TRBJ1-2; d_gene: TRBD1; CDR3nt: TGTGCCAGCAGACCCGGGACAGGGGGCGTTGGCTACACCTTC; CDR3aa: CASRPGTGGVGYTF
abundance: few; v_gene: TRBV9; j_gene: TRBJ2-1; d_gene: TRBD2; CDR3nt: TGTGCCAGCAGCGGACCCTCACTAGCGGGGTACAATGAGCAGTTCTTC; CDR3aa: CASSGPSLAGYNEQFF
abundance: NA; v_gene: TRBV6-6; j_gene: TRBJ1-3; d_gene: NA; CDR3nt: TGTGCCAGCAGTTATACATCAGCGCCCTCTGGAAACACCATATATTTT; CDR3aa: CASSYTSAPSGNTIYF
abundance: NA; v_gene: TRBV15; j_gene: TRBJ2-2; d_gene: TRBD2; CDR3nt: TGTGCCACCAGCAGAGGGGGGGGACGCACCGGGGAGCTGTTTTTT; CDR3aa: CATSRGGGRTGELFF
abundance: NA; v_gene: TRBV10-3; j_gene: TRBJ1-2; d_gene: TRBD1; CDR3nt: TGTGCCAGTCTGACAGGGGGCGCGCAGGACTATGGCTACACCTTC; CDR3aa: CASLTGGAQDYGYTF
abundance: once; v_gene: TRBV9; j_gene: TRBJ1-4; d_gene: NA; CDR3nt: TGTGCCAGCAGCGTAGCCGACGGACAGCTCAATGAAAAACTGTTTTTT; CDR3aa: CASSVADGQLNEKLFF
abundance: NA; v_gene: TRBV6-5; j_gene: TRBJ1-5; d_gene: NA; CDR3nt: TGTGCCAGCAGTTATTCGGGGTTTCAGCCCCAGCATTTT; CDR3aa: CASSYSGFQPQHF